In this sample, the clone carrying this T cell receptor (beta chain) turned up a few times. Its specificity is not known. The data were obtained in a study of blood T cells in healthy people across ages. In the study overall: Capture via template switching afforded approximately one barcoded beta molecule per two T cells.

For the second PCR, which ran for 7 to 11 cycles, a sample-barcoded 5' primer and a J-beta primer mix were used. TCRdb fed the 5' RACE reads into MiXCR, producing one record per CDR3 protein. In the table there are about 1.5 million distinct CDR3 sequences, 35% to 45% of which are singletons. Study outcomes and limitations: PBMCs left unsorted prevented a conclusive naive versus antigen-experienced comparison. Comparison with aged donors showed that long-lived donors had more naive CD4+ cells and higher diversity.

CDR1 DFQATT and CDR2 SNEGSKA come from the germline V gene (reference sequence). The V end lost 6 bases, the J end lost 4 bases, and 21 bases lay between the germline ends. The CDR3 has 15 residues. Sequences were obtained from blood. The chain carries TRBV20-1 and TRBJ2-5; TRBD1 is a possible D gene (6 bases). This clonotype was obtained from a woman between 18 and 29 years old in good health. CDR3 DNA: TGCAGTGCCTGCTCACGCCGGACAGTTTTAGAGACCCAGTACTTC. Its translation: CSACSRRTVLETQYF.